This entry lists 30 T cell receptor beta chains sequenced from one sample in a study of control samples from healthy donors and cancer patients. Clones were read by immunoSEQ multiplex PCR, and TCRdb kept only the in-frame ones, dropping some. The sample carries 65,000 to 90,000 clones, about 89% recorded once. Sequenced material: blood. These TCRs come from a man between 45 and 60 years old in good health.

This clone was recorded once. The chain links TRBV10-3 to TRBJ1-4; maybe TRBD1 (6 bases). Looked up from germline, CDR1 is ENHRY and CDR2 is SYGVKD. V was shortened by 1 base and J by 8 bases, with 14 bases between the two germline ends. This CDR3 contains 15 residues. The CDR3 DNA follows: TGTGCCATCAGTGAGTGGGGGGGCGAGAACGAAAAACTGTTTTTT. Translating gives CAISEWGGENEKLFF.

V usage is TRBV2 and J usage is TRBJ1-5; TRBD1 matches 7 bases. This CDR3 region has 15 residues. Germline V CDR1 and CDR2: SNHLY, FYNNEI. V lost 7 bases to trimming and J lost 8 bases; unmatched junction nucleotides: 14. This CDR3 reads CASKLWQGGQKPQHF. The CDR3 nucleotides read TGTGCCAGCAAGCTTTGGCAGGGGGGCCAAAAGCCCCAGCATTTT.

V and J are TRBV7-3 and TRBJ2-2; 10 bases match TRBD2. The V gene end was trimmed by 5 bases and the J gene end by 5 bases; junction bases not matched to a gene: 2. Germline V gene data show CDR1 as SGHTA and CDR2 as FQGTGA. The CDR3 runs 14 residues. Here the CDR3 DNA reads TGTGCCAGCAGCCCGGGACTAGCGACCGGGGAGCTGTTTTTT. This codes for CASSPGLATGELFF. The entire variable domain, with the rest obtained from reference TRBV7-3 and TRBJ2-2, is as follows: GAGVSQTPSNKVTEKGKYVELRCDPISGHTALYWYRQSLGQGPEFLIYFQGTGAADDSGLPNDRFFAVRPEGSVSTLKIQRTERGDSAVYLCASSPGLATGELFFGEGSRLTVL.

The V and J genes are TRBV15 and TRBJ2-7; the match to TRBD2 covers 7 bases. CDR3 length: 15 amino acids. CDR1 LNHNV and CDR2 YYDKDF come from the germline V gene (reference sequence). V lost 6 bases to trimming and J lost 7 bases; unmatched junction nucleotides: 15. In DNA form, the CDR3 reads TGTGCCACCAGGCCTAGCGGCGGGCCCCCTCAAGAGCAGTACGTC. Translation gives CATRPSGGPPQEQYV.

This chain links TRBV15 with TRBJ1-1, with D perhaps TRBD1 (5 bases). The CDR3 extends over 16 amino acids. Trimming stripped 3 bases from V and 6 bases from J, with 20 bases between. CDR1 is LNHNV and CDR2 is YYDKDF in the germline V gene (reference sequence). CDR3 sequence: CATSRDNTGFGAEAFF. The CDR3 nucleotides read TGTGCCACCAGCAGGGACAACACAGGTTTCGGAGCTGAAGCTTTCTTT.

CDR3 DNA: TGTGCCAGCAGCTTAGACGGGGATTACAATGGCTACACCTTC. This translates into CASSLDGDYNGYTF. This chain joins TRBV7-9 and TRBJ1-2; no clear D gene. V lost 1 base and J lost 6, with 12 bases in between. The CDR3 runs 14 residues. Per the germline V gene, CDR1 is SEHNR and CDR2 is FQNEAQ (reference sequence).

The rearrangement links TRBV4-2 to TRBJ2-7; D is undetermined. Per germline, CDR1 LGHNA and CDR2 YNFKEQ. Trimming pared 0 bases from V and 0 bases from J, leaving 18 bases between. CDR3 length equals 18 residues. CDR3 sequence: CASSQDLVLPTSSYEQYF. In DNA form, the CDR3 reads TGTGCCAGCAGCCAAGATTTAGTCCTTCCGACATCCTCCTACGAGCAGTACTTC.

The gene calls are TRBV7-2 and TRBJ2-1; the match to TRBD2 covers 12 bases. Trimming took 5 bases from V and 7 from J; bases not matched to a gene: 6. Germline lookup yields CDR1 SGHTA and CDR2 FQGNSA. CDR3 size: 15 residues. The CDR3 region is CASSPRLAGANEQFF. The CDR3 nucleotides read TGTGCCAGCAGCCCGCGACTAGCGGGAGCGAATGAGCAGTTCTTC.

The chain uses TRBV11-3 and TRBJ2-7; tentatively, D is TRBD2 (6 bases). Germline CDR1 reads SGHNT; CDR2 reads YENEEA. V was trimmed by 2 bases and J by 2 bases, leaving 19 bases between them. CDR3 length: 17 amino acids. CDR3 coding DNA: TGTGCCAGCAGCTTATCCGCAGGCCGGGGGTCCCCCTACGAGCAGTACTTC. Translated: CASSLSAGRGSPYEQYF.

The chain links TRBV2 to TRBJ2-1; D is undetermined. Trimming stripped 2 bases from V and 7 bases from J, with 6 bases between. This CDR3 has 12 residues. The germline V gene encodes CDR1 SNHLY and CDR2 FYNNEI. The CDR3 is CASSETRNEQFF. CDR3 DNA sequence: TGTGCCAGCAGTGAAACGCGAAATGAGCAGTTCTTC.

This rearrangement joins TRBV20-1 to TRBJ2-3; the D gene is possibly TRBD1 (6 bases). This CDR3 is built from 13 residues. Germline CDR1 is DFQATT and CDR2 is SNEGSKA (reference sequence). Trimming cost V 3 bases and J 0 bases, with 7 bases left between them. CDR3 loop: CSASQGSTDTQYF. The CDR3, as DNA: TGCAGTGCTAGTCAGGGGAGCACAGATACGCAGTATTTT.

Concerning this clone itself: One junction end does not reproduce the germline sequence, and a read error may be involved. The chain employs TRBV9 and TRBJ1-1; D is undetermined. Germline lookup yields CDR1 SGDLS and CDR2 YYNGEE. This CDR3 comprises 15 residues. The CDR3 sequence is CASSVDPGVGTGAFF. Written as DNA, the CDR3 is TGTGCCAGCAGCGTAGACCCGGGAGTGGGCACTGGAGCTTTCTTT.

This chain connects TRBV4-1 to TRBJ1-5; perhaps TRBD1 as D (6 bases). Trimming took off 0 bases at V and 6 bases at J, with 6 bases between the two ends. The CDR3 covers 13 residues. Germline-derived CDR1 and CDR2 are MGHRA and YSYEKL. The CDR3 loop is CASSQDRGQPQHF. DNA for the CDR3: TGCGCCAGCAGCCAAGACAGGGGTCAGCCCCAGCATTTT.

The chain combines TRBV3-1 (or the pseudogene TRBV3-2) with TRBJ2-1, with no clear D. The CDR3 covers 15 residues. The germline CDR1 and CDR2 sequences are LGHDT and YNNKEL (reference sequence). V shed 3 bases and J shed 0 bases, with 9 bases lying between them. The DNA of the CDR3 is TGTGCCAGCAGCCAGGGGAAGAGCTCCTACAATGAGCAGTTCTTC. Protein sequence: CASSQGKSSYNEQFF.

The count of this clone is one. This chain connects TRBV5-1 to TRBJ1-2, with 8 bases lining up with TRBD1. The CDR3 loop spans 14 amino acids. Germline values: CDR1 SGHRS, CDR2 YFSETQ. J lost 2 bases, V lost 0 bases, and 0 bases had no gene match. The CDR3 here is CASSLDRGNYGYTF. DNA of the CDR3: TGCGCCAGCAGCTTGGACAGGGGGAACTATGGCTACACCTTC.

V is TRBV6-2 or TRBV6-3 and J is TRBJ2-7; D not certain. With 6 bases removed from V and 5 bases from J, the gap between germline ends came to 11 bases. This CDR3 has 12 residues. Germline CDR1 reads MNHEY; CDR2 reads SVGEGT. The CDR3 DNA is TGTGCCAGCAGCCAAGCAAGCAACGAGCAGTACGTC. It specifies CASSQASNEQYV.

The J gene is TRBJ1-5, the V gene TRBV4-3; D is ambiguous. Germline CDR1 and CDR2: LGHNA and YSLEER. There are 17 residues in the CDR3. V lost 1 base and J lost 5, with 18 bases in between. In DNA, the CDR3 is TGCGCCAGCAGCCAAGTCTATGAGTGGGGTTTTGATCAGCCCCAGCATTTT. It codes for CASSQVYEWGFDQPQHF.

This clone was seen once. V usage is TRBV6-4 and J usage is TRBJ2-7; 10 positions agree with TRBD2. V gave up 7 bases and J gave up 2 bases; unmatched junction bases: 17. The germline CDR1 and CDR2 sequences are MRHNA and SNTAGT. CDR3 size: 18 residues. CDR3 sequence: CASIGTSEDRGSAYEQYF. The CDR3 DNA reads as TGTGCCAGCATCGGGACTAGCGAAGATCGTGGGTCGGCCTACGAGCAGTACTTC.

The J gene is TRBJ2-1, the V gene TRBV4-3, with 11 bases matching TRBD2. Trimming removed 6 bases from V and 2 bases from J; junction bases left unmatched: 6. The CDR3 sequence is 16 residues long. Germline V gene lookup returns CDR1 LGHNA and CDR2 YSLEER. CDR3 amino acids: CASSPTSGSTYNEQFF. The CDR3 bases are TGCGCCAGCAGTCCAACTAGCGGGAGTACCTACAATGAGCAGTTCTTC.

The chain uses TRBV24-1 and TRBJ2-5, with TRBD2 matching 12 bases. This CDR3 has 20 amino acids. Germline assignment: CDR1 KGHDR and CDR2 SFDVKD. The ends lost 9 bases at V and 3 bases at J; junction bases unmatched: 22. CDR3 DNA: TGTGCCACCTTCATCCCCCCTAGCGGGGGGGCCGCGATGGACGAAGAGACCCAGTACTTC. Its translation: CATFIPPSGGAAMDEETQYF.

V usage is TRBV7-9 and J usage is TRBJ2-5; 10 nucleotides agree with TRBD2. The CDR3 has 18 residues. Unmatched junction bases numbered 16, after V lost 7 bases and J lost 2 bases. The germline V gene encodes CDR1 SEHNR and CDR2 FQNEAQ (reference sequence). In nucleotides, the CDR3 is TGTGCCAGCATCTCAAGGAGTGGAGGACTAGCGGCTCAAGAGACCCAGTACTTC. The encoded protein is CASISRSGGLAAQETQYF.

J is TRBJ2-7 and V is TRBV3-1 (or the pseudogene TRBV3-2); a weak D match, TRBD1 (5 bases). The CDR3 is 16 residues long. The V gene lost 5 bases and the J gene lost 3 bases, with 20 bases spanning the gap. Germline CDR1 and CDR2: LGHDT and YNNKEL (reference sequence). CDR3 residues: CASSFPRKTAHYEQYV. CDR3 DNA sequence: TGTGCCAGCAGCTTCCCCCGGAAGACAGCTCACTACGAGCAGTACGTC.

The rearrangement uses TRBV7-6 and TRBJ2-7; the match to TRBD2 covers 10 bases. Trimming removed 5 bases from V and 3 bases from J; junction bases left unmatched: 4. CDR3 length equals 14 residues. Per germline, CDR1 SGHVS and CDR2 FNYEAQ. The CDR3 bases are TGTGCCAGCAGCCCTGCTAGCGGGGGCTACGAGCAGTACTTC. Translating gives CASSPASGGYEQYF.

The V gene is TRBV19, the J gene TRBJ2-6; the D gene is possibly TRBD2 (5 bases). Germline lookup yields CDR1 LNHDA and CDR2 SQIVND (reference sequence). The CDR3 extends over 19 amino acids. Trimming pared 5 bases from V and 0 bases from J, leaving 20 bases between. CDR3 in amino acids: CASSPSRTMDFSGANVLTF. The CDR3 DNA sequence: TGTGCCAGTAGTCCTTCCCGGACGATGGACTTCTCTGGGGCCAACGTCCTGACTTTC.

V usage is TRBV29-1 and J usage is TRBJ1-2; no clear D. This CDR3 spans 10 amino acids. V lost 5 bases and J lost 8, with 9 bases in between. Germline assignment: CDR1 SQVTM and CDR2 ANQGSEA. The CDR3 is CSVFQLGYTF. The CDR3 DNA follows: TGCAGCGTTTTTCAACTCGGCTACACCTTC. The whole variable domain, remainder taken from reference TRBV29-1 and TRBJ1-2, is SAVISQKPSRDICQRGTSLTIQCQVDSQVTMMFWYRQQPGQSLTLIATANQGSEATYESGFVIDKFPISRPNLTFSTLTVSNMSPEDSSIYLCSVFQLGYTFGSGTRLTVV.

This chain links TRBV27 with TRBJ2-2; TRBD2 matches at 9 bases. The V and J ends lost 3 bases and 3 bases, in that order; junction bases with no gene match: 5. The germline gives CDR1 MNHEY, CDR2 SMNVEV (reference sequence). The CDR3 totals 16 residues. DNA of the CDR3: TGTGCCAGCAGTTTCGGATTAGCGGGAGACACCGGGGAGCTGTTTTTT. Translated: CASSFGLAGDTGELFF.

The sample holds one count of this clone. The rearrangement joins TRBV27 to TRBJ1-6; D is perhaps TRBD1 (5 bases). Germline V lookup: CDR1 MNHEY, CDR2 SMNVEV (reference sequence). V was clipped by 3 bases and J by 10 bases, with 7 bases between them. The CDR3 contains 12 residues. The CDR3 reads CASSLRGSPLHF. The DNA of the CDR3 is TGTGCCAGCAGTTTGAGGGGCTCACCCCTCCACTTT.

J is TRBJ2-7 and V is TRBV21-1; the table assigns TRBD1, which was not confirmed against the DNA. TRBV21-1 is a pseudogene segment. CDR3 length: 17 amino acids. The CDR3 DNA sequence: TGTGCCAGCAGCCCCTGGGATGGGACAGGGGGCTCCTACGAGCAGTACGTC. Translated: CASSPWDGTGGSYEQYV.

The V call is TRBV30, the J call TRBJ1-4; 7 bases align to TRBD1. V was clipped by 5 bases and J by 4 bases; unmatched bases: 7. Germline-derived CDR1 and CDR2 are GTSNPN and SVGIG (reference sequence). The length of the CDR3 is 14 residues. CDR3 DNA: TGTGCCTGGGGGTCGGACAGGCATAATGAAAAACTGTTTTTT. It yields the protein CAWGSDRHNEKLFF.

The rearrangement links TRBV11-2 to TRBJ2-7, with TRBD2 as a possible D gene (5 bases). Trimming took 4 bases from V and 0 from J, leaving 13 bases between them. The CDR3 has 15 residues. The germline V gene encodes CDR1 SGHAT and CDR2 FQNNGV. As DNA, the CDR3 is TGTGCCAGCAGCTCGTCGAGCGGAGACTCCTACGAGCAGTACTTC. It translates to CASSSSSGDSYEQYF.